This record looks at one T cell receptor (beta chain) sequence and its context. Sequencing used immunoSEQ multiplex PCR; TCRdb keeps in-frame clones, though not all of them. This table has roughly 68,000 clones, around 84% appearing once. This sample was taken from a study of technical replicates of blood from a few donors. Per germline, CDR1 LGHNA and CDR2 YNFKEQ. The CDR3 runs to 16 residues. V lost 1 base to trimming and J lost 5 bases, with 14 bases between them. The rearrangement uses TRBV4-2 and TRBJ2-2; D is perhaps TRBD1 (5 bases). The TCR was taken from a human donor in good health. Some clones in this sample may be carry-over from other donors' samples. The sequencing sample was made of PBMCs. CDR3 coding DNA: TGTGCCAGCAGCCAAGTTCTTACAGGAGTTACCGGGGAGCTGTTTTTT. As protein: CASSQVLTGVTGELFF.